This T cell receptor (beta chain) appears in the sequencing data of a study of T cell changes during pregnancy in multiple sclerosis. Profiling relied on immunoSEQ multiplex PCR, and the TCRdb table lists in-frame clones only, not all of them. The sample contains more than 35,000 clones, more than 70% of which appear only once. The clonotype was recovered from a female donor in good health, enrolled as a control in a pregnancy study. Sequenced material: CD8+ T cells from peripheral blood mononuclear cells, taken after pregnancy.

DNA of the CDR3: TGCGCCAGCAGCCAAGTGACAGGGACAGGCACCGGGGAGCTGTTTTTT. Protein sequence: CASSQVTGTGTGELFF. The chain recombines TRBV4-1 with TRBJ2-2; 8 nucleotides match TRBD1. The V gene end was trimmed by 1 base and the J gene end by 4 bases; junction bases not matched to a gene: 5. CDR3 length equals 16 residues. Germline lookup yields CDR1 MGHRA and CDR2 YSYEKL.